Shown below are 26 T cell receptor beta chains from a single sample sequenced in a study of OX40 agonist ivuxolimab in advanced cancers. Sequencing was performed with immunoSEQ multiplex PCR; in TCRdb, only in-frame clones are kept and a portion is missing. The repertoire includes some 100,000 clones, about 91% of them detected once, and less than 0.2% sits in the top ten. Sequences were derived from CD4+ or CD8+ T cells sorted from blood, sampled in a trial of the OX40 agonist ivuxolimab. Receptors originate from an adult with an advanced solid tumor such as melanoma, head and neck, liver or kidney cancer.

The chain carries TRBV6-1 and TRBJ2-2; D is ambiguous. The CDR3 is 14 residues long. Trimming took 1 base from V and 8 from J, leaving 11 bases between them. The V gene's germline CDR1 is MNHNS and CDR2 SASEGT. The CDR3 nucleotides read TGTGCCAGCAGTGAAGGAACCCCTTATGGGGAGCTGTTTTTT. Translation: CASSEGTPYGELFF.

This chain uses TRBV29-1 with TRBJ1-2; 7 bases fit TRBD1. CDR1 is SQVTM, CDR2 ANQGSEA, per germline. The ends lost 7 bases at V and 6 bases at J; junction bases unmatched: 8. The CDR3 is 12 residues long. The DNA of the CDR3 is TGCAGCGCTCCGACAGGGATACATGGCTACACCTTC. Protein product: CSAPTGIHGYTF.

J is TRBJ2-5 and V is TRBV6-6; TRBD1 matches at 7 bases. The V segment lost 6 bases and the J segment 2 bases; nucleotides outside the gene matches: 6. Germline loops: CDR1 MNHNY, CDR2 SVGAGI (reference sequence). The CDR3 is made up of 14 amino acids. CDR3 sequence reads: CASRPQGQQETQYF. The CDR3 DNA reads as TGTGCCAGCAGACCACAGGGGCAACAAGAGACCCAGTACTTC.

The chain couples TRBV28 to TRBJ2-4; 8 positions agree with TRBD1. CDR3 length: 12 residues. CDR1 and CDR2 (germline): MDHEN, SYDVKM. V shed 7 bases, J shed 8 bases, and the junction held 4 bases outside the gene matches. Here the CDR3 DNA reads TGTGCCAGCATGAACAGGGGGTACATTCAGTACTTC. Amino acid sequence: CASMNRGYIQYF.

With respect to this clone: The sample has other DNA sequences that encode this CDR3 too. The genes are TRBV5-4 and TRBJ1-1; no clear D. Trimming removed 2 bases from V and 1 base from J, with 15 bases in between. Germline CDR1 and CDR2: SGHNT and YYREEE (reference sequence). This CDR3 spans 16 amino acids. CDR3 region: CASSLSRLTRNTEAFF. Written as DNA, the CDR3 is TGTGCCAGCAGCTTATCACGCTTAACACGGAACACTGAAGCTTTCTTT.

CDR3 sequence: CASSQDHGSRQPQHF. In DNA, the CDR3 is TGTGCCAGCAGCCAAGATCACGGTTCCCGTCAGCCCCAGCATTTT. V usage is TRBV4-2 and J usage is TRBJ1-5; no definite D call. The CDR3 is 15 residues long. The V end was cut by 0 bases, the J end by 6 bases, with 12 bases between. In germline, CDR1 is LGHNA, CDR2 YNFKEQ.

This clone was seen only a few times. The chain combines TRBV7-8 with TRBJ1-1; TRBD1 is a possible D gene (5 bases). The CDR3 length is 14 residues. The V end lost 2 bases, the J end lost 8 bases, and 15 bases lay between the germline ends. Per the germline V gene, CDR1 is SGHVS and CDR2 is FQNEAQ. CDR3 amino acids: CASSLWGSAQEAFF. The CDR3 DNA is TGTGCCAGCAGCTTATGGGGGTCAGCCCAAGAAGCTTTCTTT.

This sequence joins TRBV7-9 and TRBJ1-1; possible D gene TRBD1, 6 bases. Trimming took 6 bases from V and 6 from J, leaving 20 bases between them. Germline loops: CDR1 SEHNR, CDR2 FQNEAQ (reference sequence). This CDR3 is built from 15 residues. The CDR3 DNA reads TGTGCCAGCAGAGCCGGACCAGGGGTTTGGGCTGAAGCTTTCTTT. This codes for CASRAGPGVWAEAFF.

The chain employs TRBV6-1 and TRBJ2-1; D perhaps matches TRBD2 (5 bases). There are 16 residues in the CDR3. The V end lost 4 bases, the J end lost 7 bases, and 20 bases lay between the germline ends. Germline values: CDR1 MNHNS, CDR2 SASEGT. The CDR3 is CASSARRRSSGNEQFF. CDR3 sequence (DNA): TGTGCCAGCAGTGCCCGAAGAAGGTCCTCGGGGAATGAGCAGTTCTTC.

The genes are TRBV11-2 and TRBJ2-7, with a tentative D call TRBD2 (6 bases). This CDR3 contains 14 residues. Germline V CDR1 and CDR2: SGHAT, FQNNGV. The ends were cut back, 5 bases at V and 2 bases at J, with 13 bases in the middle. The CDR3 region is CASSPLAGPYEQYF. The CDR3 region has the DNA TGTGCCAGCAGCCCCCTTGCGGGGCCCTACGAGCAGTACTTC.

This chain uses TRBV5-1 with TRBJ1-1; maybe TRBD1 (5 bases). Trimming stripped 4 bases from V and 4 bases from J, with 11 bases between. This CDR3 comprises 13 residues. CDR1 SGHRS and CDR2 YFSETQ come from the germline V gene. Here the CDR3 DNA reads TGCGCCAGCAGCCCCCGGGACCCCACTGAAGCTTTCTTT. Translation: CASSPRDPTEAFF. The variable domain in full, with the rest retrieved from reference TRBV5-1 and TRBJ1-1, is KAGVTQTPRYLIKTRGQQVTLSCSPISGHRSVSWYQQTPGQGLQFLFEYFSETQRNKGNFPGRFSGRQFSNSRSEMNVSTLELGDSALYLCASSPRDPTEAFFGQGTRLTVV.

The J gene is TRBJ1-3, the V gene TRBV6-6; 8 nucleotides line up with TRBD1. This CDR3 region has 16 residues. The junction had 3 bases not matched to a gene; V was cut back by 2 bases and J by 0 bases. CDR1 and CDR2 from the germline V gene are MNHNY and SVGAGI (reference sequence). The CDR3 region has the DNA TGTGCCAGCAGTTACCCTGGACAGGGCTCTGGAAACACCATATATTTT. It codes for CASSYPGQGSGNTIYF.

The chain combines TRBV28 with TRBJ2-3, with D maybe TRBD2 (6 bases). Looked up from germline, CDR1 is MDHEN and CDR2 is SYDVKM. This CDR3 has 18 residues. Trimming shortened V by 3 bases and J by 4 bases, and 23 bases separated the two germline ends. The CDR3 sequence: CASSFGPGAGSFSDTQYF. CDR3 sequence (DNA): TGTGCCAGCAGTTTCGGCCCTGGGGCCGGGAGTTTCTCAGATACGCAGTATTTT.

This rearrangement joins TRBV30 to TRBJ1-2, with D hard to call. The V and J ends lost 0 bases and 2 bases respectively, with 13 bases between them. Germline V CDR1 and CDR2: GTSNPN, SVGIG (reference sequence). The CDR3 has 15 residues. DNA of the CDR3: TGTGCCTGGAGTGTACTCGACCGACGGAACTATGGCTACACCTTC. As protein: CAWSVLDRRNYGYTF.

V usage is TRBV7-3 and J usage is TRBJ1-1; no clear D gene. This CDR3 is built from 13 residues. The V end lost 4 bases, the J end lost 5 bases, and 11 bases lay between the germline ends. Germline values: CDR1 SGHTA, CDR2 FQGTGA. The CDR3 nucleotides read TGTGCCAGCAGCTCAAATCCGAGGACTGAAGCTTTCTTT. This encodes CASSSNPRTEAFF.

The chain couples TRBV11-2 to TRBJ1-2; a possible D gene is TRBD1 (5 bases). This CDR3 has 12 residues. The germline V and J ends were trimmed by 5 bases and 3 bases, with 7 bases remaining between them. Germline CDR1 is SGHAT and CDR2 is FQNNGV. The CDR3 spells CASSPRDYGYTF. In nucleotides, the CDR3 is TGTGCCAGCAGCCCCAGGGACTATGGCTACACCTTC.

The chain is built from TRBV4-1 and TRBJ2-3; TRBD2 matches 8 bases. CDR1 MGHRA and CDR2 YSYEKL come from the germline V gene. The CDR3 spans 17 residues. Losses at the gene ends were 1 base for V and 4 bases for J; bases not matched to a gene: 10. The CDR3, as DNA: TGCGCCAGCAGCCAAGGGGCGGGGCGGGGGGCCCCAGATACGCAGTATTTT. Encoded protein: CASSQGAGRGAPDTQYF.

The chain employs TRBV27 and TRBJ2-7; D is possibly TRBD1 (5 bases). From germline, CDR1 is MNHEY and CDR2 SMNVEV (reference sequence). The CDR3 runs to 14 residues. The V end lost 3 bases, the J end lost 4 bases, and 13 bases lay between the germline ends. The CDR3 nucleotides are TGTGCCAGCAGTTTCGGCTCTCAGGGATACGAGCAGTACTTC. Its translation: CASSFGSQGYEQYF.

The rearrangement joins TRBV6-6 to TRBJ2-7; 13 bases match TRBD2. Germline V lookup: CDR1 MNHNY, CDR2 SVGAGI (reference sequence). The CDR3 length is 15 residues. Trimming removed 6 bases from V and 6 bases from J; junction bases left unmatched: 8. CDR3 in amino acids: CASSQKTSGGLEQYF. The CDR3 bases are TGTGCCAGCAGCCAAAAGACTAGCGGGGGGCTCGAGCAGTACTTC.

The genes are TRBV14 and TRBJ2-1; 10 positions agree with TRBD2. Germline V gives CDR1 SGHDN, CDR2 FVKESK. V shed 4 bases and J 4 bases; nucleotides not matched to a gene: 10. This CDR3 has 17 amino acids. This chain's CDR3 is CASSLRRTSGMYNEQFF. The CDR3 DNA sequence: TGTGCCAGCAGCCTACGAAGGACTAGCGGAATGTACAATGAGCAGTTCTTC.

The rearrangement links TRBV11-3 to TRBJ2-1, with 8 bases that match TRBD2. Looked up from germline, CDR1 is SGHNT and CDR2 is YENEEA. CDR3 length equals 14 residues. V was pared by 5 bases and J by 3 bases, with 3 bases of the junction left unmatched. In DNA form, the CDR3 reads TGTGCCAGCAGCAGCGGGAGAGTCTACAATGAGCAGTTCTTC. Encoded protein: CASSSGRVYNEQFF.

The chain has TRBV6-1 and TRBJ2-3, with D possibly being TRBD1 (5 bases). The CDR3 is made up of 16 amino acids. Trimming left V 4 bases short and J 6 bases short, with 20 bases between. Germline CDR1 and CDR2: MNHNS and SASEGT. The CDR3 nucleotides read TGTGCCAGCAGTGCGAATTCCAGGGTATCCTACGATACGCAGTATTTT. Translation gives CASSANSRVSYDTQYF.

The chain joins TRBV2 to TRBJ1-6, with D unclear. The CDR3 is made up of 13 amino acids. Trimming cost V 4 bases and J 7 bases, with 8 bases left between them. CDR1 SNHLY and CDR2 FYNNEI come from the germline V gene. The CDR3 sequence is CASSGVSNSPLHF. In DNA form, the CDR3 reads TGTGCCAGCAGTGGCGTGTCCAATTCACCCCTCCACTTT. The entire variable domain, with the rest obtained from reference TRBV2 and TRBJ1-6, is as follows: EPEVTQTPSHQVTQMGQEVILRCVPISNHLYFYWYRQILGQKVEFLVSFYNNEISEKSEIFDDQFSVERPDGSNFTLKIRSTKLEDSAMYFCASSGVSNSPLHFGNGTRLTVT.

CDR3 DNA: TGCGCCAGCAGCTCACGTCCGCTCTCTTGGGGCACTGAAGCTTTCTTT. This codes for CASSSRPLSWGTEAFF. The rearrangement joins TRBV5-1 to TRBJ1-1; D ambiguous. This CDR3 is 16 amino acids long. From germline, CDR1 is SGHRS and CDR2 YFSETQ. V dropped 3 bases and J dropped 4 bases, with 19 bases sitting between them.

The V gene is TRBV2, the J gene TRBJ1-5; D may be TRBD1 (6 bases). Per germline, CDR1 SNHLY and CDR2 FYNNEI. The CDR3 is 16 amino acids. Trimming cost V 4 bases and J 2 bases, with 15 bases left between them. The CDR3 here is CASSAPGVHGNQPQHF. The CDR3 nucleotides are TGTGCCAGCAGTGCCCCAGGGGTCCATGGCAATCAGCCCCAGCATTTT.

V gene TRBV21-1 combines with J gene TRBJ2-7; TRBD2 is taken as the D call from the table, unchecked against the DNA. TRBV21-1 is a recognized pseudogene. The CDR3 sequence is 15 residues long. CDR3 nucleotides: TGTGCCATCAAGACTAGCGGGATTAACAACTACGAGCAGTACTTC. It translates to CAIKTSGINNYEQYF.